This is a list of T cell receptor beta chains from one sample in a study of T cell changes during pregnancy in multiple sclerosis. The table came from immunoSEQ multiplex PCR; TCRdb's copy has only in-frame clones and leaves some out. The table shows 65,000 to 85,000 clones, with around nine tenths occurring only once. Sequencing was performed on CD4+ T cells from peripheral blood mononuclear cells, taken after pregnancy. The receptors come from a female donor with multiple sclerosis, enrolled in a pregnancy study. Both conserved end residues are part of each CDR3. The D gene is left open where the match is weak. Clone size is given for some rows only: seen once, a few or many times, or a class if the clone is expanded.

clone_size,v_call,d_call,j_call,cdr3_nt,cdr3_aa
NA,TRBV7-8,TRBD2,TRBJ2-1,TGTGCCAGCAGCCCGACCCTCGGGACTAGCGGGAGCGATGAGCAGTTCTTC,CASSPTLGTSGSDEQFF
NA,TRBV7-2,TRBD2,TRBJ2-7,TGTGCCAGCAGCCAAGGGCCGGGACTAGCGGGAGATCAGTACTTC,CASSQGPGLAGDQYF
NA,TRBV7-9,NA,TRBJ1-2,TGTGCCAGCAGCTCACGACGGGGGAACTATGGCTACACCTTC,CASSSRRGNYGYTF
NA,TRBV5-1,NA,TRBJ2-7,TGCGCCAGCAGCTTGGGGACAGACCACTCCTACGAGCAGTACTTC,CASSLGTDHSYEQYF
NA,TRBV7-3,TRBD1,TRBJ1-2,TGTGCCAGCAGCGTCACAGGGGGCAATGGCTACACCTTC,CASSVTGGNGYTF
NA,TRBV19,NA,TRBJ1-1,TGTGCCAGTAGTATCTTCAGGGACATCACTGAAGCTTTCTTT,CASSIFRDITEAFF
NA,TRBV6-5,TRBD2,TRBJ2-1,TGTGCCAGCAGTTACGGGGGGGGGACCTACAATGAGCAGTTCTTC,CASSYGGGTYNEQFF
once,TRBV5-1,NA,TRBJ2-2,TGCGCCAGCAGCTCCGGGTCTTTGAACACCGGGGAGCTGTTTTTT,CASSSGSLNTGELFF
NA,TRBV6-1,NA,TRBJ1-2,TGTGCCAGCAGTGCCTCGTTCCAGGGCTATGGCTACACCTTC,CASSASFQGYGYTF
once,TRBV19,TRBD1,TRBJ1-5,TGTGCCAGTAGATTGACAGGGGAGAATCAGCCCCAGCATTTT,CASRLTGENQPQHF
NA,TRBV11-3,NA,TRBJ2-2,TGTGCCAGCAGCATATCATGGGACTCCCGGGGCGGGGAGCTGTTTTTT,CASSISWDSRGGELFF
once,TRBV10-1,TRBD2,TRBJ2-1,TGCGCCAGCAGCGCGGGGACTAGCGGACGTGGAAATGAGCAGTTCTTC,CASSAGTSGRGNEQFF
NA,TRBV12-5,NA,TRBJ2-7,TGTGCTAGTGGTTTGGCCCCCACCAGGAAAGAGCAGTACTTC,CASGLAPTRKEQYF
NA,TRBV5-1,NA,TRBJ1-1,TGCGCCAGCAGCTTAGGCCCGGGGAACACTGAAGCTTTCTTT,CASSLGPGNTEAFF
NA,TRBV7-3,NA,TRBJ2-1,TGTGCCAGCAGCTTAGGAGCGGCGGAAGGAGGGACCGGTGAGCAGTTCTTC,CASSLGAAEGGTGEQFF
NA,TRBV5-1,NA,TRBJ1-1,TGCGCCAGCAGCTCTGGACAGTTTAACACTGAAGCTTTCTTT,CASSSGQFNTEAFF
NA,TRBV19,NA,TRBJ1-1,TGTGCCAGTAGTACCCTGGGAGGGAACACTGAAGCTTTCTTT,CASSTLGGNTEAFF
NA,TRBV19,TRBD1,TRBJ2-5,TGTGCCAGTGCCGGGACAGGGGAAGAGACCCAGTACTTC,CASAGTGEETQYF
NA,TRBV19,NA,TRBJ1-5,TGTGCCAGTAGTATCATCAATCAGCCCCAGCATTTT,CASSIINQPQHF
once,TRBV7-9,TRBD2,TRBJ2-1,TGTGCCAGCAGCCCGGGGCCCGGGACTAGCGGAGAGCAGTTCTTC,CASSPGPGTSGEQFF
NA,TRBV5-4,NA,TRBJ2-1,TGTGCCAGCAGCTTGGGGTCTAGCTCCTACAATGAGCAGTTCTTC,CASSLGSSSYNEQFF